This passage covers 22 T cell receptor beta chains from one sample sequenced in a study of CD8 T cells in ankylosing spondylitis. TCRdb reprocessed the 5' RACE reads via MiXCR and lists one record per CDR3 protein. This sample has around 130,000 distinct CDR3 sequences, with about 6.5% found just once. Sequencing was done on a sample of blood, either unsorted or a sorted T cell fraction (not recorded which). These receptors were taken from a male donor with ankylosing spondylitis or in good health (not recorded which).

This clonotype was counted at least ten times. This sequence joins TRBV24-1 and TRBJ2-1, with TRBD2 matching 7 bases. This CDR3 is 14 amino acids long. CDR1 KGHDR and CDR2 SFDVKD come from the germline V gene. With 9 bases clipped from V and 8 bases from J, the junction kept 12 bases outside the gene matches. CDR3 loop: CATGFGEGRDEQFF. CDR3 in DNA: TGTGCCACCGGGTTTGGGGAGGGCCGGGATGAGCAGTTCTTC.

This clonotype was observed at least ten times. This rearrangement joins TRBV29-1 to TRBJ1-2; D remains ambiguous. The germline V and J ends were trimmed by 4 bases and 8 bases, with 14 bases remaining between them. Germline V lookup: CDR1 SQVTM, CDR2 ANQGSEA. This CDR3 has 12 residues. The DNA of the CDR3 is TGCAGCGTTGGGCCTCAGGCGCTGGGCTACACCTTC. It encodes CSVGPQALGYTF.

This clonotype was recorded many times. The rearrangement links TRBV7-8 to TRBJ2-6; D is perhaps TRBD1 (6 bases). This CDR3 region has 16 residues. Per germline, CDR1 SGHVS and CDR2 FQNEAQ. V was trimmed by 5 bases and J by 3 bases, leaving 14 bases between them. CDR3 loop: CASSPQGTRGANVLTF. CDR3 DNA: TGTGCCAGCAGCCCCCAAGGGACACGTGGGGCCAACGTCCTGACTTTC.

There are many counts of this clonotype. Its ends do not fully match the called genes, so a read error is possible. The genes are TRBV20-1 and TRBJ2-2; D may correspond to TRBD1 or TRBD2 (5 bases each). The CDR3 is 17 amino acids. The germline V gene encodes CDR1 DFQATT and CDR2 SNEGSKA (reference sequence). CDR3 region: CSAREFYGAQNAGELFF. The CDR3 DNA sequence: TGCAGTGCTAGAGAGTTTTACGGGGCCCAGAACGCCGGGGAGCTGTTTTTT.

The sample holds many counts of this clonotype. The chain has TRBV5-1 and TRBJ2-3; D not certain. The CDR3 is 10 amino acids. The germline V gene has CDR1 SGHRS and CDR2 YFSETQ. Trimming stripped 5 bases from V and 5 bases from J, with 3 bases between. Here the CDR3 DNA reads TGCGCCAGCAGGGGAGATACGCAGTATTTT. Translation: CASRGDTQYF.

This clonotype has ten or more counts. The rearrangement links TRBV27 to TRBJ2-4; D is uncertain. CDR3 length: 15 amino acids. The V end lost 5 bases, the J end lost 1 base, and 12 bases lay between the germline ends. The V gene's germline CDR1 is MNHEY and CDR2 SMNVEV (reference sequence). The CDR3 DNA is TGTGCCAGCAGTCAGAACCCGTCGGCCAAAAACATTCAGTACTTC. Encoded protein: CASSQNPSAKNIQYF.

This clonotype was seen many times. The chain uses TRBV20-1 and TRBJ2-1, with D unresolved. The ends were cut back, 6 bases at V and 5 bases at J, with 8 bases in the middle. Germline assignment: CDR1 DFQATT and CDR2 SNEGSKA (reference sequence). The CDR3 has 11 amino acids. Here the CDR3 DNA reads TGCAGTGCAGTACAGCACAATGAGCAGTTCTTC. Its protein is CSAVQHNEQFF.

This clonotype was seen repeatedly, ten times or more. The chain is built from TRBV5-1 and TRBJ1-4; 7 nucleotides align to TRBD1. CDR1 SGHRS and CDR2 YFSETQ come from the germline V gene. This CDR3 is built from 14 residues. The ends lost 4 bases at V and 4 bases at J; junction bases unmatched: 4. The CDR3 nucleotides are TGCGCCAGCAGCCTGACAGGGTTTAATGAAAAACTGTTTTTT. It yields the protein CASSLTGFNEKLFF. Variable domain in full (rest from reference TRBV5-1 and TRBJ1-4): KAGVTQTPRYLIKTRGQQVTLSCSPISGHRSVSWYQQTPGQGLQFLFEYFSETQRNKGNFPGRFSGRQFSNSRSEMNVSTLELGDSALYLCASSLTGFNEKLFFGSGTQLSVL.

This clonotype has ten or more counts. The rearrangement links TRBV20-1 to TRBJ1-5, with D possibly TRBD1 on 6 matching bases. This CDR3 spans 17 amino acids. CDR1 DFQATT and CDR2 SNEGSKA come from the germline V gene (reference sequence). V lost 4 bases and J 3 bases, leaving 22 bases between the germline ends. CDR3 amino acids: CSATRGTKSNNNQPQHF. The CDR3 nucleotides are TGCAGTGCTACGAGAGGGACAAAAAGTAATAACAATCAGCCCCAGCATTTT.

This clonotype was observed at least ten times. The rearrangement uses TRBV5-1 and TRBJ2-1; TRBD2 matches 11 bases. Germline V gene lookup returns CDR1 SGHRS and CDR2 YFSETQ. V lost 3 bases, J lost 3 bases, and 8 bases stayed unmatched. The CDR3 contains 17 residues. The CDR3 sequence: CASSSPTSGADYNEQFF. The CDR3 DNA follows: TGCGCCAGCAGCTCACCGACTAGCGGGGCAGACTACAATGAGCAGTTCTTC.

This clonotype was detected many times. The gene calls are TRBV7-2 and TRBJ2-3, with 10 bases identical to TRBD2. This CDR3 contains 16 residues. The ends lost 2 bases at V and 5 bases at J; junction bases unmatched: 7. Germline values: CDR1 SGHTA, CDR2 FQGNSA. Written as DNA, the CDR3 is TGTGCCAGCAGCTTATCTCAGCGGGAGGGTTTAGATACGCAGTATTTT. Its protein is CASSLSQREGLDTQYF.

This clonotype was seen ten or more times. The rearrangement joins TRBV5-1 to TRBJ1-5; D not resolved. CDR3 length: 15 residues. Looked up from germline, CDR1 is SGHRS and CDR2 is YFSETQ. V shed 0 bases and J shed 0 bases, with 7 bases lying between them. This CDR3 is CASSLGDYSNQPQHF. The CDR3 DNA is TGCGCCAGCAGCTTGGGTGACTATAGCAATCAGCCCCAGCATTTT. The full variable domain, in which reference TRBV5-1 and TRBJ1-5 provide the parts outside the CDR3, is KAGVTQTPRYLIKTRGQQVTLSCSPISGHRSVSWYQQTPGQGLQFLFEYFSETQRNKGNFPGRFSGRQFSNSRSEMNVSTLELGDSALYLCASSLGDYSNQPQHFGDGTRLSIL.

This clonotype occurred many times. The V gene is TRBV5-1, the J gene TRBJ1-5; possibly TRBD1 for D (5 bases). Germline-derived CDR1 and CDR2 are SGHRS and YFSETQ. The V and J ends lost 4 bases and 0 bases respectively, with 11 bases between them. The CDR3 is 15 residues long. The CDR3: CASSPGDRSNQPQHF. The CDR3 nucleotides are TGCGCCAGCAGCCCTGGGGACCGTAGCAATCAGCCCCAGCATTTT.

This clonotype showed up many times. This sequence joins TRBV6-1 and TRBJ2-1; the D is unclear. Germline V gene sequence: CDR1 MNHNS, CDR2 SASEGT. V dropped 0 bases and J dropped 12 bases, with 9 bases sitting between them. The CDR3 runs 12 residues. In nucleotides, the CDR3 is TGTGCCAGCAGTGAAGCTGGGTACGGGCAGTTCTTC. It translates to CASSEAGYGQFF.

V is TRBV27 and J is TRBJ2-3; D assignment may be TRBD1 or TRBD2 (5 bases each). The CDR3 has 15 amino acids. The germline gives CDR1 MNHEY, CDR2 SMNVEV (reference sequence). V was clipped by 2 bases and J by 2 bases, with 11 bases between them. CDR3 amino acids: CASSLGTTFTDTQYF. As DNA, the CDR3 is TGTGCCAGCAGTTTAGGGACCACATTCACAGATACGCAGTATTTT.

This clonotype has a count of ten or more. The genes are TRBV6-1 and TRBJ2-1; 12 nucleotides agree with TRBD2. V shed 4 bases and J 0 bases; nucleotides not matched to a gene: 1. This CDR3 region has 16 residues. Germline CDR1 MNHNS, CDR2 SASEGT. In DNA form, the CDR3 reads TGTGCCAGCAGTGCGACTAGCGGGAGCTCCTACAATGAGCAGTTCTTC. This gives the protein CASSATSGSSYNEQFF.

This clonotype has at least ten counts. The gene calls are TRBV18 and TRBJ1-6, with D tentatively TRBD1 (6 bases). Trimming removed 5 bases from V and 7 bases from J, with 9 bases in between. This CDR3 has 13 residues. Germline loops: CDR1 KGHSH, CDR2 LQKENI. CDR3 sequence reads: CASSGGGNSPLHF. In DNA form, the CDR3 reads TGTGCCAGCTCAGGGGGCGGCAATTCACCCCTCCACTTT.

This clonotype was counted many times. This CDR3 is CASSQDPSLRGKYQETQYF. CDR3 in DNA: TGTGCCAGCAGCCAAGATCCTTCTCTCAGGGGAAAGTACCAAGAGACCCAGTACTTC. The V call is TRBV14, the J call TRBJ2-5; tentative D call: TRBD1 (6 bases). V was trimmed by 0 bases and J by 0 bases, leaving 20 bases between them. This CDR3 spans 19 amino acids. The V gene's germline CDR1 is SGHDN and CDR2 FVKESK. Together with reference TRBV14 and TRBJ2-5, the CDR3 gives the full variable domain: EAGVTQFPSHSVIEKGQTVTLRCDPISGHDNLYWYRRVMGKEIKFLLHFVKESKQDESGMPNNRFLAERTGGTYSTLKVQPAELEDSGVYFCASSQDPSLRGKYQETQYFGPGTRLLVL.

This clonotype was counted ten times or more. This chain uses TRBV3-1 with TRBJ2-3, with 12 bases fitting TRBD2. The CDR3 contains 14 residues. The germline CDR1 and CDR2 sequences are LGHDT and YNNKEL (reference sequence). Losses at the gene ends were 5 bases for V and 6 bases for J; bases not matched to a gene: 3. The CDR3 here is CASSELAGGDTQYF. CDR3 DNA sequence: TGTGCCAGCAGCGAGCTAGCGGGAGGGGATACGCAGTATTTT.

The sample holds many counts of this clonotype. The gene calls are TRBV7-2 and TRBJ1-4; TRBD1 agrees at 11 bases. The CDR3 loop spans 15 amino acids. V shed 4 bases, J shed 7 bases, and the junction held 5 bases outside the gene matches. CDR1 is SGHTA, CDR2 FQGNSA, per germline. The CDR3 sequence: CASSSGQGAGEKLFF. The CDR3 region has the DNA TGTGCCAGCAGCTCAGGACAGGGGGCTGGTGAAAAACTGTTTTTT.

This clonotype was detected many times. This chain joins TRBV20-1 and TRBJ2-2; 7 nucleotides match TRBD2. CDR3 length: 15 amino acids. Germline CDR1 and CDR2: DFQATT and SNEGSKA (reference sequence). The V and J ends lost 3 bases and 3 bases, in that order; junction bases with no gene match: 7. DNA for the CDR3: TGCAGTGCTAGGAGGGCGGGAGACCACACCGGGGAGCTGTTTTTT. Translation gives CSARRAGDHTGELFF.

This clonotype was recorded at least ten times. The chain joins TRBV7-9 to TRBJ2-7; a possible D gene is TRBD2 (5 bases). The CDR3 spans 13 residues. Germline assignment: CDR1 SEHNR and CDR2 FQNEAQ (reference sequence). V lost 3 bases and J lost 11, with 17 bases in between. CDR3 sequence: CASSLGGSGDKYF. CDR3 sequence (DNA): TGTGCCAGCAGCTTGGGTGGGAGCGGAGATAAGTACTTC.